This TCR beta chain was captured by sequencing in a study of control samples from healthy donors and cancer patients. V was clipped by 8 bases and J by 6 bases, with 23 bases between them. Germline-derived CDR1 and CDR2 are LNHDA and SQIVND (reference sequence). The CDR3 has 15 amino acids. Assay: immunoSEQ multiplex PCR; the TCRdb copy retains only in-frame clones and omits some. The table has approximately 150,000 clones, approximately 91% seen once. The sequence came from a man aged 25 to 45 in good health. The sample was blood. The chain employs TRBV19 and TRBJ2-7, with D tentatively TRBD1 (6 bases). CDR3 amino acids: CASSSRGQGISEQYF. The CDR3, as DNA: TGTGCCAGTTCTTCTCGGGGTCAGGGGATCTCCGAGCAGTACTTC.